The 26 T cell receptor beta chains below were found in one sample sequenced in a study of blood T cell repertoires in COVID-19. TCRdb's copy holds only in-frame clones and misses some; the assay was immunoSEQ multiplex PCR. The sample has about 39,000 clones; approximately 94% are singletons. Sequences were obtained from peripheral blood. These receptors were obtained from a human donor with active COVID-19. The donor label of this sample is uncertain.

The chain is built from TRBV3-1 (or the pseudogene TRBV3-2) and TRBJ1-2; weak D call: TRBD1 (5 bases). Germline V gene data show CDR1 as LGHDT and CDR2 as YNNKEL (reference sequence). V was clipped by 4 bases and J by 7 bases, with 16 bases between them. This CDR3 has 14 residues. In DNA form, the CDR3 reads TGTGCCAGCAGCCCGAGAGCCGGGGGGGTTGGCTACACCTTC. Translating gives CASSPRAGGVGYTF.

The genes are TRBV6-5 and TRBJ2-3; D unclear. V lost 4 bases and J 6 bases, leaving 11 bases between the germline ends. Germline loops: CDR1 MNHEY, CDR2 SVGAGI. This CDR3 has 13 amino acids. CDR3 amino acids: CASSFAARDTQYF. In DNA, the CDR3 is TGTGCCAGCAGTTTCGCCGCGCGGGATACGCAGTATTTT.

The gene calls are TRBV6-4 and TRBJ2-2; D might be TRBD2 (5 bases). From germline, CDR1 is MRHNA and CDR2 SNTAGT. Trimming stripped 6 bases from V and 6 bases from J, with 14 bases between. This CDR3 region has 14 residues. CDR3 region: CASSLRGDAGELFF. CDR3 in DNA: TGTGCCAGCAGCCTCCGGGGTGACGCCGGGGAGCTGTTTTTT.

CDR3 amino acids: CASSLLPRVPGAGNTIYF. For the CDR3, the DNA is TGTGCCAGCAGCTTACTCCCCAGGGTACCTGGGGCTGGAAACACCATATATTTT. V is TRBV7-2 and J is TRBJ1-3; maybe TRBD1 (5 bases). With 2 bases removed from V and 2 bases from J, the gap between germline ends came to 19 bases. In germline, CDR1 is SGHTA, CDR2 FQGNSA. CDR3 length: 18 amino acids.

The count of this clone is one. The V call is TRBV29-1, the J call TRBJ2-2; D is perhaps TRBD2 (5 bases). Per the germline V gene, CDR1 is SQVTM and CDR2 is ANQGSEA. The CDR3 length is 13 residues. Trimming removed 4 bases from V and 6 bases from J, with 12 bases in between. This CDR3 reads CSVGRNGAGELFF. CDR3 sequence (DNA): TGCAGCGTTGGGAGGAATGGAGCCGGGGAGCTGTTTTTT.

This clone appeared a single time. The chain uses TRBV5-4 and TRBJ2-7, with TRBD2 as a possible D gene (5 bases). Germline lookup yields CDR1 SGHNT and CDR2 YYREEE (reference sequence). The CDR3 length is 15 residues. V lost 4 bases to trimming and J lost 4 bases, with 18 bases between them. CDR3 bases: TGTGCCAGCAGCCTATATACGGGAAGTACTTACGAGCAGTACTTC. Its protein is CASSLYTGSTYEQYF.

The CDR3 nucleotides read TGCGCCAGCAGCTTGGACAGGGGAACTCAGCCCCAGCATTTT. Its protein is CASSLDRGTQPQHF. This sequence joins TRBV5-1 and TRBJ1-5; 7 bases match TRBD1. Germline CDR1 is SGHRS and CDR2 is YFSETQ. Unmatched junction bases numbered 3, after V lost 0 bases and J lost 6 bases. There are 14 residues in the CDR3.

The V call is TRBV7-9, the J call TRBJ2-7; 9 bases are shared with TRBD1. Germline loops: CDR1 SEHNR, CDR2 FQNEAQ (reference sequence). V shed 5 bases and J 5 bases; nucleotides not matched to a gene: 13. The CDR3 sequence is 16 residues long. CDR3 loop: CASSLLPGQGFNEQYF. The CDR3 DNA is TGTGCCAGCAGCCTTTTGCCGGGACAGGGTTTTAACGAGCAGTACTTC.

The rearrangement uses TRBV3-1 (or the pseudogene TRBV3-2) and TRBJ2-3, with 11 positions matching TRBD1. The CDR3 totals 18 residues. Trimming removed 4 bases from V and 6 bases from J; junction bases left unmatched: 15. Germline CDR1 LGHDT, CDR2 YNNKEL (reference sequence). The CDR3: CASSLRTGGAIQSDTQYF. Here the CDR3 DNA reads TGTGCCAGCAGCCTAAGGACAGGGGGCGCTATCCAATCCGATACGCAGTATTTT.

The chain joins TRBV5-1 to TRBJ2-5; the match to TRBD2 covers 11 bases. V lost 4 bases and J lost 1; bases outside the gene matches: 6. Germline CDR1 SGHRS, CDR2 YFSETQ. The CDR3 totals 16 residues. CDR3 amino acids: CASSRNSGGVQETQYF. Written as DNA, the CDR3 is TGCGCCAGCAGCCGAAATAGCGGGGGGGTCCAAGAGACCCAGTACTTC.

This chain links TRBV6-5 with TRBJ1-2; TRBD1 is a possible D gene (5 bases). With 4 bases removed from V and 9 bases from J, the gap between germline ends came to 21 bases. The CDR3 sequence is 15 residues long. Germline V CDR1 and CDR2: MNHEY, SVGAGI. CDR3: CASSSSPGGGTSYTF. The CDR3 region has the DNA TGTGCCAGCAGTTCATCTCCGGGGGGAGGAACGAGCTACACCTTC.

The CDR3 region has the DNA TGTGCCAGCAGCCATCGGCTTAGCGGGGGGGCAAATACGCAGTATTTT. Translating it yields CASSHRLSGGANTQYF. The chain employs TRBV3-1 (or the pseudogene TRBV3-2) and TRBJ2-3; the match to TRBD2 covers 11 bases. CDR1 is LGHDT, CDR2 YNNKEL, per germline (reference sequence). Losses at the gene ends were 3 bases for V and 7 bases for J; bases not matched to a gene: 9. This CDR3 is 16 amino acids long.

The J gene is TRBJ2-7, the V gene TRBV6-2 or TRBV6-3; 8 nucleotides match TRBD2. CDR1 is MNHEY, CDR2 SVGEGT, per germline. This CDR3 spans 12 amino acids. V trimming: 5 bases; J trimming: 5 bases; junction bases outside the gene matches: 2. This CDR3 reads CASSPGGDEQYF. The CDR3, as DNA: TGTGCCAGCAGTCCGGGGGGGGACGAGCAGTACTTC.

The J gene is TRBJ1-1, the V gene TRBV27, with 7 bases fitting TRBD1. The J segment lost 0 bases and the V segment lost 5 bases, leaving 6 bases of the junction unmatched. CDR1 MNHEY and CDR2 SMNVEV come from the germline V gene (reference sequence). The CDR3 totals 15 residues. The CDR3, as DNA: TGTGCCAGCAGTCCGACGGGACAGCTGAACACTGAAGCTTTCTTT. It encodes CASSPTGQLNTEAFF.

The chain joins TRBV9 to TRBJ1-1; D gene uncertain. Looked up from germline, CDR1 is SGDLS and CDR2 is YYNGEE. The germline V and J ends were trimmed by 2 bases and 4 bases, with 12 bases remaining between them. This CDR3 is built from 14 residues. The CDR3 sequence is CASSVLSGGTEAFF. CDR3 nucleotide sequence: TGTGCCAGCAGCGTGTTATCGGGAGGCACTGAAGCTTTCTTT.

This chain joins TRBV2 and TRBJ2-7, with D possibly being TRBD1 (5 bases). The V gene's germline CDR1 is SNHLY and CDR2 FYNNEI. V lost 9 bases to trimming and J lost 2 bases, with 11 bases between them. The CDR3 loop spans 12 amino acids. This CDR3 is CASSGIAYEQYF. The CDR3 DNA follows: TGTGCCAGTTCAGGGATTGCCTACGAGCAGTACTTC.

The CDR3 region has the DNA TGCGCCAGCGGGACTAGCGGGGTCAACACAGATACGCAGTATTTT. This translates into CASGTSGVNTDTQYF. This chain uses TRBV10-1 with TRBJ2-3, with 13 bases fitting TRBD2. CDR1 WNHNN and CDR2 SYGVQD come from the germline V gene (reference sequence). V lost 8 bases, J lost 2 bases, and 4 bases stayed unmatched. The CDR3 runs to 15 residues.

This chain uses TRBV6-5 with TRBJ2-7; 7 positions agree with TRBD1. From germline, CDR1 is MNHEY and CDR2 SVGAGI. V lost 5 bases, J lost 3 bases, and 7 bases stayed unmatched. The CDR3 sequence is 14 residues long. CDR3 protein: CASSPRDSGYEQYF. As DNA, the CDR3 is TGTGCCAGCAGTCCCCGGGACAGTGGCTACGAGCAGTACTTC.

The chain combines TRBV5-4 with TRBJ2-1; D is unclear. Germline values: CDR1 SGHNT, CDR2 YYREEE (reference sequence). With 0 bases removed from V and 7 bases from J, the gap between germline ends came to 17 bases. The CDR3 is 16 residues long. This chain's CDR3 is CASSLDPESLLNEQFF. The DNA for the CDR3 is TGTGCCAGCAGCTTGGACCCGGAGTCCTTGTTAAATGAGCAGTTCTTC. The whole variable domain, filled in from reference TRBV5-4 and TRBJ2-1, reads ETGVTQSPTHLIKTRGQQVTLRCSSQSGHNTVSWYQQALGQGPQFIFQYYREEENGRGNFPPRFSGLQFPNYSSELNVNALELDDSALYLCASSLDPESLLNEQFFGPGTRLTVL.

This clone was recorded once. This rearrangement joins TRBV4-3 to TRBJ2-1, with 11 positions matching TRBD2. Losses at the gene ends were 3 bases for V and 0 bases for J; bases not matched to a gene: 4. The CDR3 consists of 17 residues. Germline V gene data show CDR1 as LGHNA and CDR2 as YSLEER. Written as DNA, the CDR3 is TGCGCCAGCAGCCAGACTAGCGGGATCAACTCCTACAATGAGCAGTTCTTC. This encodes CASSQTSGINSYNEQFF.

The chain recombines TRBV6-5 with TRBJ2-1, with D perhaps TRBD1 (6 bases). The CDR3 is 15 residues long. Germline V gene data show CDR1 as MNHEY and CDR2 as SVGAGI. Trimming took off 3 bases at V and 0 bases at J, with 9 bases between the two ends. This CDR3 reads CASSYGGHSYNEQFF. The CDR3 DNA is TGTGCCAGCAGTTATGGGGGCCACTCCTACAATGAGCAGTTCTTC.

The chain recombines TRBV18 with TRBJ1-5; the D gene is possibly TRBD1 (5 bases). This CDR3 comprises 13 residues. Germline V gene sequence: CDR1 KGHSH, CDR2 LQKENI. V was trimmed by 0 bases and J by 10 bases, leaving 10 bases between them. CDR3 in DNA: TGTGCCAGCTCACCACCGGGCGGGGGACCCCAGCATTTT. Translation: CASSPPGGGPQHF. Drawing the rest from reference TRBV18 and TRBJ1-5, the complete variable domain is NAGVMQNPRHLVRRRGQEARLRCSPMKGHSHVYWYRQLPEEGLKFMVYLQKENIIDESGMPKERFSAEFPKEGPSILRIQQVVRGDSAAYFCASSPPGGGPQHFGDGTRLSIL.

The V gene is TRBV28, the J gene TRBJ2-3; 10 bases fit TRBD2. The ends lost 2 bases at V and 5 bases at J; junction bases unmatched: 10. Germline assignment: CDR1 MDHEN and CDR2 SYDVKM. The CDR3 sequence is 17 residues long. CDR3 nucleotide sequence: TGTGCCAGCAGTTTACCCCTAGCGGGAGTTTTTGGAGATACGCAGTATTTT. This sequence encodes CASSLPLAGVFGDTQYF.

V and J are TRBV23-1 and TRBJ1-5; TRBD1 aligns across 7 bases. TRBV23-1 is annotated as an ORF whose role is uncertain. CDR3 length: 16 amino acids. Germline trimming cut 0 bases from V and 3 bases from J; bases unmatched to any gene: 5. CDR3: CASSQSGGQFNQPQHF. In DNA, the CDR3 is TGCGCCAGCAGTCAATCGGGGGGACAGTTCAATCAGCCCCAGCATTTT.

V usage is TRBV6-6 and J usage is TRBJ1-2; tentative D call: TRBD1 (5 bases). Trimming took off 2 bases at V and 4 bases at J, with 8 bases between the two ends. The CDR3 totals 13 residues. Germline V gene data show CDR1 as MNHNY and CDR2 as SVGAGI (reference sequence). CDR3 amino acids: CASSYGGSYGYTF. The CDR3 DNA reads TGTGCCAGCAGTTACGGGGGGAGCTATGGCTACACCTTC.

This chain connects TRBV2 to TRBJ1-1; D remains ambiguous. Germline V lookup: CDR1 SNHLY, CDR2 FYNNEI. V lost 3 bases and J 0 bases, leaving 17 bases between the germline ends. The CDR3 contains 17 residues. The CDR3 bases are TGTGCCAGCAGTGAGTCTTATATACTACGGGTGAACACTGAAGCTTTCTTT. Its translation: CASSESYILRVNTEAFF.